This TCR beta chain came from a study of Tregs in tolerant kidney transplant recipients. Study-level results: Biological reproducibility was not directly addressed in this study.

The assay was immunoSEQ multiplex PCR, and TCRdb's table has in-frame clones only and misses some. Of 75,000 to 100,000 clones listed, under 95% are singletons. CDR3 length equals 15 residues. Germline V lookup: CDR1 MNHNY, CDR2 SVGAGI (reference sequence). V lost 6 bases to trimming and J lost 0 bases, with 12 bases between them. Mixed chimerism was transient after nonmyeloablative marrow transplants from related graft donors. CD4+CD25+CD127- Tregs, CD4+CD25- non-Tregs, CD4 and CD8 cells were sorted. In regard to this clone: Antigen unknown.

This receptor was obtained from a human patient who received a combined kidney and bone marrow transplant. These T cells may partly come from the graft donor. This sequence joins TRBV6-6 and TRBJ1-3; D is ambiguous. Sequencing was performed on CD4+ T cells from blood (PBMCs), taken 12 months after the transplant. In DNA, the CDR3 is TGTGCCAGCAGACCCCGCCGGGGCTCTGGAAACACCATATATTTT. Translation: CASRPRRGSGNTIYF.